This TCR beta chain was captured by sequencing in a study of T cell changes during pregnancy in multiple sclerosis. Sequencing used immunoSEQ multiplex PCR; TCRdb keeps in-frame clones, though not all of them. Of over 35,000 clones listed, 94% were seen once; the top ten hold 0.39%. The CDR3 extends over 17 amino acids. Germline V gene lookup returns CDR1 SGHRS and CDR2 YFSETQ. V lost 2 bases and J lost 1, with 19 bases in between. This receptor was taken from a female donor with multiple sclerosis, enrolled in a pregnancy study. This specimen was CD4+ T cells from peripheral blood mononuclear cells, taken in the second trimester of pregnancy. This chain connects TRBV5-1 to TRBJ2-7; maybe TRBD2 (6 bases). The CDR3 coding sequence is TGCGCCAGCAGCTTACTCATTAGCGGTATCGCTTCCTACGAGCAGTACTTC. Translated: CASSLLISGIASYEQYF.